The source of this TCR beta chain is a study of shared clonotypes between healthy human individuals. J gave up 7 bases and V 10 bases, and 6 bases lay outside the gene matches. Germline assignment: CDR1 SNHLY and CDR2 FYNNEI. There are 12 residues in the CDR3. TCRdb's copy holds only in-frame clones and misses some; the assay was immunoSEQ multiplex PCR. The profile shows 730,000 or so clones, roughly 78% of them singletons. Both subsets, CD45RA+ naive and CD45RA-negative memory, were split from the CD4+ cells. The clonotype originates from a woman aged 25 to 39 in good health. This chain links TRBV2 with TRBJ2-1; 8 nucleotides line up with TRBD2. Material: memory CD4+ T cells sorted from blood. Described subset: CD45RA-negative fraction. The DNA of the CDR3 is TGTGCCACCGGGTCTAGCGGGAATGAGCAGTTCTTC. It is translated as CATGSSGNEQFF.